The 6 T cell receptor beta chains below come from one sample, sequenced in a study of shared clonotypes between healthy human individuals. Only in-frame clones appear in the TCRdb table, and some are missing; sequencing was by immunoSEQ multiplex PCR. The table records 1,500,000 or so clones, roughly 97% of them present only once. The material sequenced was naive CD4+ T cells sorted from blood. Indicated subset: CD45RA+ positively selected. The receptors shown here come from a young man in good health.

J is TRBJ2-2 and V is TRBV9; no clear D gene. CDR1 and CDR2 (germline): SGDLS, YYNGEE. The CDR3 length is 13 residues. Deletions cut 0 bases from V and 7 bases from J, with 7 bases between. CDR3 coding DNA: TGTGCCAGCAGCGTAGTCCCTCTCGGGGAGCTGTTTTTT. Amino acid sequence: CASSVVPLGELFF.

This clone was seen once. This CDR3 reads CASSSRQGGIADTQYF. DNA for the CDR3: TGTGCCAGCAGCTCTCGACAGGGGGGTATCGCAGATACGCAGTATTTT. The rearrangement links TRBV5-4 to TRBJ2-3; 9 nucleotides agree with TRBD1. The CDR3 covers 16 residues. The V and J ends lost 3 bases and 4 bases, in that order; junction bases with no gene match: 9. The germline V gene has CDR1 SGHNT and CDR2 YYREEE (reference sequence).

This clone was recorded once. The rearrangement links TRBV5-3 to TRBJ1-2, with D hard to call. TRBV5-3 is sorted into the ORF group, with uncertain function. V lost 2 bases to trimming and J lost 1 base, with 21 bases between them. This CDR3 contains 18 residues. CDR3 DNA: TGTGCCAGAAGCTTTCAATCTTTATGGGTGTGGGATAACTATGGCTACACCTTC. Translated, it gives CARSFQSLWVWDNYGYTF.

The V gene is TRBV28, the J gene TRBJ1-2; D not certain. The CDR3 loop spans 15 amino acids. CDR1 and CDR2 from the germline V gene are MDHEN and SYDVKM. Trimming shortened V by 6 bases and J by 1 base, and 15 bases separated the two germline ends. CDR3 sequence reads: CASSLSGEGNYGYTF. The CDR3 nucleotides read TGTGCCAGCAGCCTGAGCGGGGAGGGTAACTATGGCTACACCTTC.

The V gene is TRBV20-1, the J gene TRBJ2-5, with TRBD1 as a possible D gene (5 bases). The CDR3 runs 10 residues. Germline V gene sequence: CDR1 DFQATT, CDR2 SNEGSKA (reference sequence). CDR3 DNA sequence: TGCACCGACAGCCAAGAGACCCAGTACTTC. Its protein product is CTDSQETQYF.

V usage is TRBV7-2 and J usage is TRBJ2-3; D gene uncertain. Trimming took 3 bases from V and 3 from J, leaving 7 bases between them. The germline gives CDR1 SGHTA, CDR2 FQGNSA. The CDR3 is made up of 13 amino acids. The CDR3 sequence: CASSFTETDTQYF. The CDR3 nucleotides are TGTGCCAGCAGCTTTACAGAAACAGATACGCAGTATTTT.